Sequencing of this T cell receptor beta chain was carried out in a study of T cell responses to AZD1222 COVID-19 vaccine. General study points: Two doses of AZD1222 preceded a rise in Spike-specific TCR breadth and depth. Regions left unmutated in variants are reportedly the target of nearly half of spike-specific TCRs.

This clone was counted once. Its matching antigen is unknown. The CDR3 has 15 residues. The germline gives CDR1 MNHEY, CDR2 SVGAGI. The V gene lost 6 bases and the J gene lost 2 bases, with 14 bases spanning the gap. Profiling relied on immunoSEQ multiplex PCR, and the TCRdb table lists in-frame clones only, not all of them. The data contain 120,000 or so clones, 90% of them seen just once; the ten biggest clones take up approximately 7.6%. V gene TRBV6-5 combines with J gene TRBJ1-5; a possible D gene is TRBD1 (5 bases). The clonotype originates from an adult in good health. The sequences come from peripheral blood, collected on day 0 of AZD1222 vaccination. The DNA of the CDR3 is TGTGCCAGCAGGGATCAGGGCGCGGGCAATCAGCCCCAGCATTTT. Encoded protein: CASRDQGAGNQPQHF.